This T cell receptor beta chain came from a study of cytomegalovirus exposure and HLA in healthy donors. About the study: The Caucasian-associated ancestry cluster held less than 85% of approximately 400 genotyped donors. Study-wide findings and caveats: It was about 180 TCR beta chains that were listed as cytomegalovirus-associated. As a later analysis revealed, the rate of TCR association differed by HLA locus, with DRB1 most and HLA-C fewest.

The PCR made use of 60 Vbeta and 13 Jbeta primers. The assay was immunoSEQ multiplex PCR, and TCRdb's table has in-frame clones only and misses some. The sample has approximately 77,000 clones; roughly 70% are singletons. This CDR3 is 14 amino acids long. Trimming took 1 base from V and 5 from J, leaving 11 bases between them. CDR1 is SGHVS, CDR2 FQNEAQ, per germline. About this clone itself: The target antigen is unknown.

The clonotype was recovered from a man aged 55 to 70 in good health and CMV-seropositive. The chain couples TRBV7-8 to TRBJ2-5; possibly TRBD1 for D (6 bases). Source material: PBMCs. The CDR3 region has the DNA TGTGCCAGCAGCTTAGGCCACAGGGATGAGACCCAGTACTTC. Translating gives CASSLGHRDETQYF.